This passage covers 10 T cell receptor beta chains from one sample sequenced in a study of T cells after yellow fever vaccination. TCRdb fed the 5' RACE reads into MiXCR, producing one record per CDR3 protein. Of around 300,000 distinct CDR3 sequences listed, roughly 3.9% were seen once; the top ten hold approximately 23%. This sample comprised PBMCs, obtained 5 days after the yellow fever booster vaccination. The receptors come from a man younger than 30 who received the YFV17D yellow fever vaccine.

This clonotype was observed at least ten times. The chain recombines TRBV27 with TRBJ2-1; 7 bases align to TRBD2. Trimming cost V 7 bases and J 3 bases; bases outside gene matches: 9. The CDR3 runs to 15 residues. Germline CDR1 is MNHEY and CDR2 is SMNVEV (reference sequence). The CDR3 loop reads CASTARRGDYNEQFF. CDR3 coding DNA: TGTGCCAGCACCGCTCGACGGGGGGACTACAATGAGCAGTTCTTC.

This clonotype was seen only a few times. The rearrangement joins TRBV7-2 to TRBJ2-2, with D possibly matching TRBD2 (7 bases). The germline gives CDR1 SGHTA, CDR2 FQGNSA. This CDR3 is 14 amino acids long. With 6 bases removed from V and 6 bases from J, the gap between germline ends came to 14 bases. CDR3 residues: CASRDTGGPGELFF. CDR3 DNA sequence: TGTGCCAGCAGGGACACGGGGGGCCCCGGGGAGCTGTTTTTT.

This clonotype has only a few counts. This sequence joins TRBV30 and TRBJ2-5, with TRBD2 matching over 8 bases. The length of the CDR3 is 18 residues. After removal of 2 bases from V and 1 base from J, the junction contained 15 bases not matched to a gene. CDR1 GTSNPN and CDR2 SVGIG come from the germline V gene (reference sequence). The CDR3 spells CAWSNIPGRAGVQETQYF. CDR3 coding DNA: TGTGCCTGGAGTAACATCCCGGGGAGAGCGGGGGTCCAAGAGACCCAGTACTTC.

This chain uses TRBV7-2 with TRBJ2-5, with a weak D call TRBD2 (5 bases). Germline loops: CDR1 SGHTA, CDR2 FQGNSA. V gave up 5 bases and J gave up 1 base, with 11 bases separating them. There are 14 residues in the CDR3. CDR3 DNA sequence: TGTGCCAGCAGCACCTGGACTGGCCAAGAGACCCAGTACTTC. This gives the protein CASSTWTGQETQYF.

This clonotype was seen a few times. This chain connects TRBV6-5 to TRBJ1-6; no definite D call. From germline, CDR1 is MNHEY and CDR2 SVGAGI. The germline V and J ends were trimmed by 7 bases and 7 bases, with 14 bases remaining between them. This CDR3 is 14 amino acids long. The CDR3 nucleotides read TGTGCCAGCAACACCCGTCTACAAAATTCACCCCTCCACTTT. This codes for CASNTRLQNSPLHF.

The gene calls are TRBV7-2 and TRBJ1-2, with 8 bases that match TRBD1. This CDR3 is built from 13 residues. V lost 7 bases and J lost 6; bases outside the gene matches: 7. Germline CDR1 is SGHTA and CDR2 is FQGNSA. CDR3 protein: CASTLDRDHGYTF. For the CDR3, the DNA is TGTGCCAGCACGTTGGACAGGGACCATGGCTACACCTTC.

This clonotype showed up many times. The genes are TRBV15 and TRBJ2-7, with 11 positions matching TRBD1. The CDR3 runs 14 residues. CDR1 is LNHNV, CDR2 YYDKDF, per germline (reference sequence). J lost 12 bases, V lost 3 bases, and 10 bases had no gene match. As DNA, the CDR3 is TGTGCCACCAGCAGCCAGCGGACAGGGGGCGAAAGGTACTTC. Translating it yields CATSSQRTGGERYF.

There are a few counts of this clonotype. The chain joins TRBV7-6 to TRBJ2-5, with 10 bases that match TRBD2. From germline, CDR1 is SGHVS and CDR2 FNYEAQ. V shed 2 bases and J 4 bases; nucleotides not matched to a gene: 7. The CDR3 runs 16 residues. CDR3 region: CASSLLSGGARETQYF. DNA for the CDR3: TGTGCCAGCAGCTTACTCAGCGGGGGGGCCCGAGAGACCCAGTACTTC.

Concerning this clonotype: Here the CDR3 omits its conserved ending phenylalanine or tryptophan, so a read error is the likely source. This sequence joins TRBV5-1 and TRBJ1-6; 10 bases are a match to TRBD1. J lost 10 bases, V lost 4 bases, and 14 bases had no gene match. Germline V gene data show CDR1 as SGHRS and CDR2 as YFSETQ. This CDR3 is built from 17 residues. CDR3 in amino acids: CASSRPGQGNERSPLHI. CDR3 bases: TGCGCCAGCAGCCGGCCGGGACAGGGGAACGAGAGGTCACCCCTCCACATT.

This clonotype was detected many times. This chain connects TRBV6-2 or TRBV6-3 to TRBJ1-5; no clear D. Per the germline V gene, CDR1 is MNHEY and CDR2 is SVGEGT. The CDR3 extends over 16 amino acids. Trimming removed 2 bases at V and 7 bases at J, with 18 bases between. The CDR3 reads CASSYILDPAGQPQHF. CDR3 DNA sequence: TGTGCCAGCAGTTACATTCTAGACCCTGCCGGACAGCCCCAGCATTTT.